This TCR beta chain was found in a study of shared clonotypes between healthy human individuals. Notes on the study in general: Relative to clonotypes present in all four donors, those not shared had lower generation probabilities.

Per the study methods: There were no quality scores in the junction-only immunoSEQ sequences, so filtering differed. Assay: immunoSEQ multiplex PCR; the TCRdb copy retains only in-frame clones and omits some. The V and J calls and clone size are taken from that table; D and trimming were inferred from the DNA. The sample carries millions of clones, about 92% recorded once. With regard to this clone: The antigen is undetermined. At the DNA level, this CDR3 is encoded by other sequences in the same sample as well.

Each of the donors was a healthy adult who was HIV-negative and had not had a recent acute infection or vaccination. The CDR3 covers 13 residues. The ends were cut back, 5 bases at V and 7 bases at J, with 9 bases in the middle. Germline V gene lookup returns CDR1 MNHEY and CDR2 SVGAGI. The rearrangement joins TRBV6-5 to TRBJ1-6, with TRBD1 as a possible D gene (5 bases). Sequencing was done on a sample of naive CD4+ T cells sorted from blood. Subset here: CD45RA+ positively selected. The sequence came from a man aged 18-30 years in good health. CDR3 sequence: CASSRDGNSPLHF. CDR3 nucleotide sequence: TGTGCCAGCAGTCGGGACGGAAATTCACCCCTCCACTTT.